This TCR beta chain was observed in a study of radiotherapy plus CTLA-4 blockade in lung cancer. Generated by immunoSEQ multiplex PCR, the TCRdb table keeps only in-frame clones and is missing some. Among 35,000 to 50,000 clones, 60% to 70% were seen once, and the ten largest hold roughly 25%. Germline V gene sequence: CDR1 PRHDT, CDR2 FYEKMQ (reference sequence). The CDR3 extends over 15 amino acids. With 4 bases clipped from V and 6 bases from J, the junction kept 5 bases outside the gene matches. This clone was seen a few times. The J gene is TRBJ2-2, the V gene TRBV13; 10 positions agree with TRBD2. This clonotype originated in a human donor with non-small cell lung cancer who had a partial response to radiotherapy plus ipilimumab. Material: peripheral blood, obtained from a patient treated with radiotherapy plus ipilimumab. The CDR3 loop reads CASSSLAGAAGELFF. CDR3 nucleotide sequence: TGTGCCAGCAGCTCGCTAGCGGGAGCGGCCGGGGAGCTGTTTTTT.